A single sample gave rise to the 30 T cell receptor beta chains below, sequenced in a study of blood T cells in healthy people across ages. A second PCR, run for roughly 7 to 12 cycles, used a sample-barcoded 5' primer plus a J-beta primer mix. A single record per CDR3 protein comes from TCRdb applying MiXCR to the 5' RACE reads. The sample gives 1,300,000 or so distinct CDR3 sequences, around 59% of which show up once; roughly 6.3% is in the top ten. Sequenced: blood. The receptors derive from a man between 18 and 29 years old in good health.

The CDR3: CASSPGRGRSTIMNTEAFF. The CDR3 DNA reads TGTGCCAGCAGCCCCGGTCGAGGGAGGTCCACGATAATGAACACTGAAGCTTTCTTT. The rearrangement uses TRBV11-2 and TRBJ1-1; D is unclear. Trimming cost V 5 bases and J 0 bases, with 25 bases left between them. Germline values: CDR1 SGHAT, CDR2 FQNNGV. This CDR3 is 19 amino acids long.

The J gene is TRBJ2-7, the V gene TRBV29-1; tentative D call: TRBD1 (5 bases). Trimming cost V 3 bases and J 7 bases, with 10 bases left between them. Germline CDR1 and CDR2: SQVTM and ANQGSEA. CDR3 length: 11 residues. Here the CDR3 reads CSVDMAGEQYF. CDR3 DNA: TGCAGCGTTGATATGGCAGGGGAGCAGTACTTC.

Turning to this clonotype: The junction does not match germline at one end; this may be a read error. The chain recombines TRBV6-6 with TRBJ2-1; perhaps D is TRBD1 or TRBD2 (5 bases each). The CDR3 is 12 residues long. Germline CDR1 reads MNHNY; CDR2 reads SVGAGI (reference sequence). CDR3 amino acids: CASGGLEYERFF. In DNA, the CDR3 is TGTGCCAGCGGGGGTTTGGAGTATGAGCGGTTCTTC.

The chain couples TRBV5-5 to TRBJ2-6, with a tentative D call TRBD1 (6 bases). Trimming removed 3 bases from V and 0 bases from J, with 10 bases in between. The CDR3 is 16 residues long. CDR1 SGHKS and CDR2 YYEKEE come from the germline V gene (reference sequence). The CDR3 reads CASSYGQFSGANVLTF. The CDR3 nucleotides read TGTGCCAGCAGCTACGGACAGTTCTCTGGGGCCAACGTCCTGACTTTC. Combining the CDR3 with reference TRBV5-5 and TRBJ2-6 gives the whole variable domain DAGVTQSPTHLIKTRGQQVTLRCSPISGHKSVSWYQQVLGQGPQFIFQYYEKEERGRGNFPDRFSARQFPNYSSELNVNALLLGDSALYLCASSYGQFSGANVLTFGAGSRLTVL.

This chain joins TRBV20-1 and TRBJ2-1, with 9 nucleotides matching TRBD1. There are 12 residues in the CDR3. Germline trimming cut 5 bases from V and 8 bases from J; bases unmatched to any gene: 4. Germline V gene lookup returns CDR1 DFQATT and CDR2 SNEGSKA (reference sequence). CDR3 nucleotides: TGCAGTGCTTGGGACAGGGACTATGAGCAGTTCTTC. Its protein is CSAWDRDYEQFF.

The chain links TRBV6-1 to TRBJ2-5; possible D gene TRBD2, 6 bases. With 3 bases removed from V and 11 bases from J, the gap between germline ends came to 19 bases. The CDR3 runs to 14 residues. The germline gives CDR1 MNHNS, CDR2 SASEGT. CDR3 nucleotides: TGTGCCAGCAGTGAGGAGTTTTGGCCGGGGGAGCAGTACTTC. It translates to CASSEEFWPGEQYF.

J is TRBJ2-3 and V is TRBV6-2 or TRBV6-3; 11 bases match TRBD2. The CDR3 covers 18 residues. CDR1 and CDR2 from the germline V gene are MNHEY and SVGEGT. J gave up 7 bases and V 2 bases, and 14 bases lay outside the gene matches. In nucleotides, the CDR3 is TGTGCCAGCAGTTACGCGACTAGGACTAGCGGGTGGAGAAATACGCAGTATTTT. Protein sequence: CASSYATRTSGWRNTQYF.

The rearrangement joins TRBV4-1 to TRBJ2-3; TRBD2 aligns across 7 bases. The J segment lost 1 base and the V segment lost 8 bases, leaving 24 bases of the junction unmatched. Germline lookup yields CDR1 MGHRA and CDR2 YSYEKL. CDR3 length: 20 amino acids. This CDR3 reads CASEALAGVPANAGTDTQYF. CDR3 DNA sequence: TGCGCCAGCGAGGCACTGGCGGGGGTTCCAGCAAACGCGGGCACAGATACGCAGTATTTT.

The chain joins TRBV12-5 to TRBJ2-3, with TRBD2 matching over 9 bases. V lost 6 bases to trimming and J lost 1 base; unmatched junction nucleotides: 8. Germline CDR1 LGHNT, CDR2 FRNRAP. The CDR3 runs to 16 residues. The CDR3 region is CASGAPRTSGTDTQYF. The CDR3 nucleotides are TGTGCTAGTGGCGCTCCCCGGACTAGCGGCACAGATACGCAGTATTTT.

The CDR3 region is CASSLSRDVPYEQYF. The CDR3 nucleotides are TGTGCCAGCAGCTTGAGTCGGGACGTACCCTACGAGCAGTACTTC. The rearrangement uses TRBV5-5 and TRBJ2-7, with D perhaps matching TRBD1 or TRBD2 (5 bases each). This CDR3 contains 15 residues. Germline lookup yields CDR1 SGHKS and CDR2 YYEKEE (reference sequence). With 1 base removed from V and 2 bases from J, the gap between germline ends came to 13 bases.

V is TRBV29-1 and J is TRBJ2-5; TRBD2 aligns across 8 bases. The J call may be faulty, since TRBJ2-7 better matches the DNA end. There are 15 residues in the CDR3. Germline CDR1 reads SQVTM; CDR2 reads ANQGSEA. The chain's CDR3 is CSVEDRGGASFEQYF. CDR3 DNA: TGCAGCGTTGAAGATCGGGGGGGGGCGTCTTTCGAGCAGTACTTC.

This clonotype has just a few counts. The DNA of the CDR3 is TGTGCCAGCAGTGATGGGGGACTTGAGCAGTTCTTC. It encodes CASSDGGLEQFF. The J gene is TRBJ2-1, the V gene TRBV12-3 or TRBV12-4; the D gene is possibly TRBD2 (6 bases). Trimming removed 5 bases from V and 9 bases from J, with 11 bases in between. There are 12 residues in the CDR3.

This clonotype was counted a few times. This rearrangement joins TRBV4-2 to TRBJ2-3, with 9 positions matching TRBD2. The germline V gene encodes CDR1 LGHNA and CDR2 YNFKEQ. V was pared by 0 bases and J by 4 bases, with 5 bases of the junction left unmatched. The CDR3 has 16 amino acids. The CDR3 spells CASSQDGGRAADTQYF. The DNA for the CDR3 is TGTGCCAGCAGCCAAGATGGCGGGAGGGCCGCAGATACGCAGTATTTT.

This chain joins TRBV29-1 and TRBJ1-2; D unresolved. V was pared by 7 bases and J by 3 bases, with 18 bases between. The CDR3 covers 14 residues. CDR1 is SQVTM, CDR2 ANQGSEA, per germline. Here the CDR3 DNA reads TGCAGCGCCTCAGCTCCAGAAAATTACTATGGCTACACCTTC. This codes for CSASAPENYYGYTF.

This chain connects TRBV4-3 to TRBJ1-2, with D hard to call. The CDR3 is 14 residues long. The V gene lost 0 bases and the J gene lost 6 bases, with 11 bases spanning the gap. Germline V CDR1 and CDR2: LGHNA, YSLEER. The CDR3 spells CASSQDSGVNGYTF. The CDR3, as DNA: TGCGCCAGCAGCCAAGACAGTGGAGTTAATGGCTACACCTTC.

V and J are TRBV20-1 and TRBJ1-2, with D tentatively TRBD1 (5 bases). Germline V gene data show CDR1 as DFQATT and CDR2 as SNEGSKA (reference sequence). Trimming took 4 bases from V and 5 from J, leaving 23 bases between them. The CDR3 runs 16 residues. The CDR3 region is CSATRDGGTTLYGYTF. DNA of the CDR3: TGCAGTGCTACCCGGGACGGGGGAACAACTTTGTATGGCTACACCTTC.

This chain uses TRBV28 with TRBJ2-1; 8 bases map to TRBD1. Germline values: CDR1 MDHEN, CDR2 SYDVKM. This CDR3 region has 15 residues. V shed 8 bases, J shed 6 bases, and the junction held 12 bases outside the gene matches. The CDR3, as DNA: TGTGCCAGCCCCCCGTCGGGACAGGATAGCAATGAGCAGTTCTTC. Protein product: CASPPSGQDSNEQFF.

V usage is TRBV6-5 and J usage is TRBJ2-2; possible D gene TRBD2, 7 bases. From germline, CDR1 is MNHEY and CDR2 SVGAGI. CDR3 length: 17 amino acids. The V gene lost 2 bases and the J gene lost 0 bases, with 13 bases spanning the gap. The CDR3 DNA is TGTGCCAGCAGTTACCAAGGGGGGGCCGCGAACACCGGGGAGCTGTTTTTT. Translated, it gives CASSYQGGAANTGELFF.

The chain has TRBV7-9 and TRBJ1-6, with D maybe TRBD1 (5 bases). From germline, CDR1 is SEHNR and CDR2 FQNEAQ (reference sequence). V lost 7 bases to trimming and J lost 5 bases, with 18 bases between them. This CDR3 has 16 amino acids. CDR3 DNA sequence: TGTGCCAGCACCAAAGGGGAGGTTCGAGATAATTCACCCCTCCACTTT. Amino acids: CASTKGEVRDNSPLHF.

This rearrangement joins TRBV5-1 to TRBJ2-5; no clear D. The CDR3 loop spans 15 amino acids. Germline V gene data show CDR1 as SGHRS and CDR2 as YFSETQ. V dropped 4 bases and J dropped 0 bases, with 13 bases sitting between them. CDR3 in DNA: TGCGCCAGCAGCGCTTTAACAGATTACCAAGAGACCCAGTACTTC. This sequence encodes CASSALTDYQETQYF.

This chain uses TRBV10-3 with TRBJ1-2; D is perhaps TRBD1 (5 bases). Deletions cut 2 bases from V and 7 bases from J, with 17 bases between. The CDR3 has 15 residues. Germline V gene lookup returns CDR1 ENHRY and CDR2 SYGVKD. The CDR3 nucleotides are TGTGCCATCAGTGAGAGTCTGGGGCCATCAGGTGGCTACACCTTC. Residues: CAISESLGPSGGYTF.

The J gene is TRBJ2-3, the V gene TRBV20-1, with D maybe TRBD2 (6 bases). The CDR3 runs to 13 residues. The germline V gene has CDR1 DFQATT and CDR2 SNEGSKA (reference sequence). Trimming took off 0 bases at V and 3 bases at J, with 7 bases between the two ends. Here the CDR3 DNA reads TGCAGTGCTAGAGATGCGGGGACAGATACGCAGTATTTT. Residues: CSARDAGTDTQYF.

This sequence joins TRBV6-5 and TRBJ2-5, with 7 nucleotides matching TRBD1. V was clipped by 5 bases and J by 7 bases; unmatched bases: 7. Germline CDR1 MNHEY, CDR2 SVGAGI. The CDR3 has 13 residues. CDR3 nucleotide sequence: TGTGCCAGCAGTCAACAGGGGTACGGGACCCAGTACTTC. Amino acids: CASSQQGYGTQYF.

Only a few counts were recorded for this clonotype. The CDR3 is CASSPPPGNTQYF. CDR3 in DNA: TGTGCCAGCAGCCCGCCCCCCGGTAATACGCAGTATTTT. The rearrangement uses TRBV7-2 and TRBJ2-3; D gene uncertain. The CDR3 consists of 13 residues. The germline V and J ends were trimmed by 5 bases and 7 bases, with 13 bases remaining between them. Germline V gene lookup returns CDR1 SGHTA and CDR2 FQGNSA.

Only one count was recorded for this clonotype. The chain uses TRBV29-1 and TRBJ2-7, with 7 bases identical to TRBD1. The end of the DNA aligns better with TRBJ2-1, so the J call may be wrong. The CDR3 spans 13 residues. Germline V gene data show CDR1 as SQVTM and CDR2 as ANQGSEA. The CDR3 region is CSAPGQGENEQFF. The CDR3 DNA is TGCAGCGCCCCGGGGCAGGGGGAGAATGAGCAGTTCTTC.

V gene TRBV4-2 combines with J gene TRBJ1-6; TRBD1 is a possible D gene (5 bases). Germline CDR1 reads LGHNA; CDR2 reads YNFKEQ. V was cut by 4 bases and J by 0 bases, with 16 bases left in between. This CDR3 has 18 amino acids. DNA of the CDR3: TGTGCCAGCAGCCCCCAAGGGGCAGGGAGCTCCTATAATTCACCCCTCCACTTT. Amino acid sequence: CASSPQGAGSSYNSPLHF.

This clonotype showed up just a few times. DNA of the CDR3: TGTGCCAGCAGCTTGGAGTTCGGGGACAGACCTTACGAGCAGTACTTC. Amino acids: CASSLEFGDRPYEQYF. The chain combines TRBV5-6 with TRBJ2-7, with 7 bases that match TRBD1. The CDR3 contains 16 residues. Germline CDR1 reads SGHDT; CDR2 reads YYEEEE. The V segment lost 0 bases and the J segment 4 bases; nucleotides outside the gene matches: 10.

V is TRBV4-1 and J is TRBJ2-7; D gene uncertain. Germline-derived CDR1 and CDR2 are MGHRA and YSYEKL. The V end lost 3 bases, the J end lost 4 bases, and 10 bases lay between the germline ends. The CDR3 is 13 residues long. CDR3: CASSHDTPYEQYF. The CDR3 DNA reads TGCGCCAGCAGCCATGACACACCGTACGAGCAGTACTTC.

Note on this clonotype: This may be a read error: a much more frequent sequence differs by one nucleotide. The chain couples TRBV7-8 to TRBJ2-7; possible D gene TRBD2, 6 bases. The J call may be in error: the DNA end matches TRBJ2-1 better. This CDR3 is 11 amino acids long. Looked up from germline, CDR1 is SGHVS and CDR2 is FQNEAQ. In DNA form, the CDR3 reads TGTGCCAGCAGCCGGGACTATGAGCAGTTCTTC. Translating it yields CASSRDYEQFF.

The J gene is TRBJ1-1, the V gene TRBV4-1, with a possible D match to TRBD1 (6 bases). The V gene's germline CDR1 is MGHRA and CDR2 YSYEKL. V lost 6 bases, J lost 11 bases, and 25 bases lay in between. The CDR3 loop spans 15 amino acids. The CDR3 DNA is TGCGCCAGCAGTCTGCTCCCCGGGGGGGGCGGAGGGGCTTTCTTT. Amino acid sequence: CASSLLPGGGGGAFF.